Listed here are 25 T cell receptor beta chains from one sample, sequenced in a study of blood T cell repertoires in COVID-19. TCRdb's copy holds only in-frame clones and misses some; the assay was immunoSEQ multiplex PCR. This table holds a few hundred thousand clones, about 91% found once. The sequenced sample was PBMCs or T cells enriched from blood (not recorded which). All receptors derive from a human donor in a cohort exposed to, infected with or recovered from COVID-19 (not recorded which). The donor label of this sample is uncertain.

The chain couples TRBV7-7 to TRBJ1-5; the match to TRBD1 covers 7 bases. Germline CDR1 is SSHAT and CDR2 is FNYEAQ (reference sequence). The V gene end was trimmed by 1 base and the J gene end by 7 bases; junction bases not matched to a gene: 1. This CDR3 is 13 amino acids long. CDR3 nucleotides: TGTGCCAGCAGCTTAGACAGGGGACAGCCCCAGCATTTT. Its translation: CASSLDRGQPQHF.

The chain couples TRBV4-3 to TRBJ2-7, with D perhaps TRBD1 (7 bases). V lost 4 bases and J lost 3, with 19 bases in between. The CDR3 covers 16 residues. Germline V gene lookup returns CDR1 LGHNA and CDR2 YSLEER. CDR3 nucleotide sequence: TGCGCCAGCAGCCGGACTATATCGGGACAGCGCTACGAGCAGTACTTC. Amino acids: CASSRTISGQRYEQYF.

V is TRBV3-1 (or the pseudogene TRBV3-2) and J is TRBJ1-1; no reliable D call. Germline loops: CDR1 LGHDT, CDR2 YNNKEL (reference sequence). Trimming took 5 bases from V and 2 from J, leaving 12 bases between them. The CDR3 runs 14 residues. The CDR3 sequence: CASSYKGGNTEAFF. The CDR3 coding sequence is TGTGCCAGCAGCTATAAGGGAGGAAACACTGAAGCTTTCTTT.

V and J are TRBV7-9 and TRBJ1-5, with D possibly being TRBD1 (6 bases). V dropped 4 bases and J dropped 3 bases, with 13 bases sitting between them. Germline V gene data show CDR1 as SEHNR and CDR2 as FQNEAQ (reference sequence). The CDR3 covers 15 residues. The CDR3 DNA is TGTGCCAGCAGCTCCCGGGACAACCCCAATCAGCCCCAGCATTTT. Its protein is CASSSRDNPNQPQHF.

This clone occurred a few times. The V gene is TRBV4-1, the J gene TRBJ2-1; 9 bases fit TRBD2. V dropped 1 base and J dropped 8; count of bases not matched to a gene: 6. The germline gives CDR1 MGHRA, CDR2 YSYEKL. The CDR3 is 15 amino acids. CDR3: CASSQGRAGGDEQFF. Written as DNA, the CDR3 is TGCGCCAGCAGCCAAGGCAGAGCGGGGGGCGATGAGCAGTTCTTC.

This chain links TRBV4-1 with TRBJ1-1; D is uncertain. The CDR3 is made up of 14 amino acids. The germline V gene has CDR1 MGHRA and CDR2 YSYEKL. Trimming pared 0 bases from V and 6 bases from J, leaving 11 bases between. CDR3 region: CASSQDHGGAEAFF. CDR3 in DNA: TGCGCCAGCAGCCAAGATCATGGAGGTGCTGAAGCTTTCTTT.

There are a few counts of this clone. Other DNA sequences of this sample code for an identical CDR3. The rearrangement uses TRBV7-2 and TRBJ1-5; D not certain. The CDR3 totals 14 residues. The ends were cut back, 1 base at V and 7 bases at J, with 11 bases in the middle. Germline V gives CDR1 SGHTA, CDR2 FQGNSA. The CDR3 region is CASSLERGNQPQHF. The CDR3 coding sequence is TGTGCCAGCAGCTTAGAAAGAGGGAACCAGCCCCAGCATTTT. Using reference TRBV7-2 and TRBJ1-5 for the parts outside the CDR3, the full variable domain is GAGVSQSPSNKVTEKGKDVELRCDPISGHTALYWYRQSLGQGLEFLIYFQGNSAPDKSGLPSDRFSAERTGGSVSTLTIQRTQQEDSAVYLCASSLERGNQPQHFGDGTRLSIL.

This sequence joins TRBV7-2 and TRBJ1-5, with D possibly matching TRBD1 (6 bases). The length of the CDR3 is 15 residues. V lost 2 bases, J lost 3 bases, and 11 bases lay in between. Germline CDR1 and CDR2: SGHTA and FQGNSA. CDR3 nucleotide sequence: TGTGCCAGCAGCTTAATAGGACAGCTCAATCAGCCCCAGCATTTT. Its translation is CASSLIGQLNQPQHF. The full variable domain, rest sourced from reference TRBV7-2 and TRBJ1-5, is GAGVSQSPSNKVTEKGKDVELRCDPISGHTALYWYRQSLGQGLEFLIYFQGNSAPDKSGLPSDRFSAERTGGSVSTLTIQRTQQEDSAVYLCASSLIGQLNQPQHFGDGTRLSIL.

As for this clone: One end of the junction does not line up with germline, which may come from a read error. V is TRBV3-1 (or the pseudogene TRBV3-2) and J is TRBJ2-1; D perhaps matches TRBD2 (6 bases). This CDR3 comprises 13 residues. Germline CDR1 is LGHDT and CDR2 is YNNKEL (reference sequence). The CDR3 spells CASSQGGTSAGIF. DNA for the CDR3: TGTGCCAGCAGCCAAGGTGGGACTTCGGCCGGGATCTTC.

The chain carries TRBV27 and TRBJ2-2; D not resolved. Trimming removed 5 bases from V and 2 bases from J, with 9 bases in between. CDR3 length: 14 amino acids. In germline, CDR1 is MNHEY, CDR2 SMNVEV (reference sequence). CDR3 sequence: CASSAGTNTGELFF. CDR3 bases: TGTGCCAGCAGTGCAGGAACTAACACCGGGGAGCTGTTTTTT.

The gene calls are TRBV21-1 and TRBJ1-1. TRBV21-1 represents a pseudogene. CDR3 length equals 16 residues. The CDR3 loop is CASSKDQGGVHTEAFF. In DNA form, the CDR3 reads TGTGCCAGCAGCAAAGACCAGGGCGGGGTGCACACTGAAGCTTTCTTT.

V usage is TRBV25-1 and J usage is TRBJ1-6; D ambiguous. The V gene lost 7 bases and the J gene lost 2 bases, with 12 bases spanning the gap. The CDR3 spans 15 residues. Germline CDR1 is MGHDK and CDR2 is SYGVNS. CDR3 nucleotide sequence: TGTGCCAGCATGTCCTCAGGAACCTATAATTCACCCCTCCACTTT. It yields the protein CASMSSGTYNSPLHF.

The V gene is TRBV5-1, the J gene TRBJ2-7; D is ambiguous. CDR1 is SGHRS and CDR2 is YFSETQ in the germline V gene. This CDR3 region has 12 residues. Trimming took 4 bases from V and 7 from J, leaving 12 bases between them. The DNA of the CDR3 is TGCGCCAGCAGCGCAGACACTCGGGAGCAGTACTTC. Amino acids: CASSADTREQYF.

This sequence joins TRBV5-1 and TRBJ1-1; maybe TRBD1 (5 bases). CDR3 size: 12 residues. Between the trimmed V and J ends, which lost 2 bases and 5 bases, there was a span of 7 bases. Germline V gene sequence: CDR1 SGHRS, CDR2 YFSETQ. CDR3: CASSFGGTEAFF. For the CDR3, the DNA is TGCGCCAGCAGCTTTGGGGGGACTGAAGCTTTCTTT. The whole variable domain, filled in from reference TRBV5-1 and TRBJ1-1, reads KAGVTQTPRYLIKTRGQQVTLSCSPISGHRSVSWYQQTPGQGLQFLFEYFSETQRNKGNFPGRFSGRQFSNSRSEMNVSTLELGDSALYLCASSFGGTEAFFGQGTRLTVV.

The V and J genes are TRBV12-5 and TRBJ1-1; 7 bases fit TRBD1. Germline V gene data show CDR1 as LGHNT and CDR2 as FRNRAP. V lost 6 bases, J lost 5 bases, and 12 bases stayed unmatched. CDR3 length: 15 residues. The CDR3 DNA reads TGTGCTAGTGGCCTATTTGAGGGGGCGCGAACTGAAGCTTTCTTT. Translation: CASGLFEGARTEAFF.

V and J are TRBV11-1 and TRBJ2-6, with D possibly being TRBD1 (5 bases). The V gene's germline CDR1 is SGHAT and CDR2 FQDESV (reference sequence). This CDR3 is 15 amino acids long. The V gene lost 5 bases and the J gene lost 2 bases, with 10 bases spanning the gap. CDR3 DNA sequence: TGTGCCAGCAGCCACAGGTCCCCTGGGGCCAACGTCCTGACTTTC. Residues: CASSHRSPGANVLTF.

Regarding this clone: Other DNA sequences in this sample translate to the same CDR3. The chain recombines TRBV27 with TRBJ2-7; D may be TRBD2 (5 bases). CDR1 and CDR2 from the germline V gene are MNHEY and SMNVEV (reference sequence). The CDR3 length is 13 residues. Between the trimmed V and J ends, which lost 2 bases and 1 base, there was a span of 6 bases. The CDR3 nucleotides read TGTGCCAGCAGTTTAGGACTTTCCTACGAGCAGTACTTC. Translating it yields CASSLGLSYEQYF.

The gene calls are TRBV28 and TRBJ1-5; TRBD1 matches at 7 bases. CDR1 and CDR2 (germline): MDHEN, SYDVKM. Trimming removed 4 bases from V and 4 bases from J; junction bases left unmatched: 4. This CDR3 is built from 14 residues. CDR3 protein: CASSYTQGNQPQHF. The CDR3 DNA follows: TGTGCCAGCAGTTATACACAGGGGAATCAGCCCCAGCATTTT.

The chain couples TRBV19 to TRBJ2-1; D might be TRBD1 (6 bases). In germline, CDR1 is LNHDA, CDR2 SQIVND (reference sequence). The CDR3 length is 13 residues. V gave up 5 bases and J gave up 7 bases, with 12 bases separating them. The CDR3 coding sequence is TGTGCCAGTAGTGTACAGGGTCGTAATGAGCAGTTCTTC. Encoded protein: CASSVQGRNEQFF.

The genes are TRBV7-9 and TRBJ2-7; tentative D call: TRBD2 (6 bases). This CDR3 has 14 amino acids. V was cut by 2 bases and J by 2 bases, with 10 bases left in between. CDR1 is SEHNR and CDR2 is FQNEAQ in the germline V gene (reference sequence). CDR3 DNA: TGTGCCAGCAGCTTAATCGGGGGAGCCTACGAGCAGTACTTC. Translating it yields CASSLIGGAYEQYF.

CDR3 nucleotide sequence: TGTGCCAGCAGCGGGAGTGAAGCTTTCTTT. This encodes CASSGSEAFF. The chain carries TRBV7-6 and TRBJ1-1; D not certain. Trimming pared 5 bases from V and 7 bases from J, leaving 5 bases between. Germline V gene lookup returns CDR1 SGHVS and CDR2 FNYEAQ. This CDR3 has 10 amino acids.

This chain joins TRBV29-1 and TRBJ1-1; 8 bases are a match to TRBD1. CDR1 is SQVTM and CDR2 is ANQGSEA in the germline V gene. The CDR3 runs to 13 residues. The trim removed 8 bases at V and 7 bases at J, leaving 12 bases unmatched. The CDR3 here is CSFRQGPGDEAFF. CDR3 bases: TGCAGCTTTAGACAGGGGCCCGGAGATGAAGCTTTCTTT. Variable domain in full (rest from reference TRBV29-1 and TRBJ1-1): SAVISQKPSRDICQRGTSLTIQCQVDSQVTMMFWYRQQPGQSLTLIATANQGSEATYESGFVIDKFPISRPNLTFSTLTVSNMSPEDSSIYLCSFRQGPGDEAFFGQGTRLTVV.

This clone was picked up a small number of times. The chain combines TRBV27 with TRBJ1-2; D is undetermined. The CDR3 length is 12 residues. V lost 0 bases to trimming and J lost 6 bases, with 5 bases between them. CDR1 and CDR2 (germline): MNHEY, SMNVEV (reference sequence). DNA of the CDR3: TGTGCCAGCAGTTTATCAGGAGATGGCTACACCTTC. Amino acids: CASSLSGDGYTF.

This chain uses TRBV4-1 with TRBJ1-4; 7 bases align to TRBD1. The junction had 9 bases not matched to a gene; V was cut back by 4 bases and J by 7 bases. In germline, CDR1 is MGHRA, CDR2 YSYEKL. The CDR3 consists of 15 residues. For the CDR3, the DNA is TGCGCCAGCAGCCCCGTGAGGGGGCAGGGTGAAAAACTGTTTTTT. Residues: CASSPVRGQGEKLFF.

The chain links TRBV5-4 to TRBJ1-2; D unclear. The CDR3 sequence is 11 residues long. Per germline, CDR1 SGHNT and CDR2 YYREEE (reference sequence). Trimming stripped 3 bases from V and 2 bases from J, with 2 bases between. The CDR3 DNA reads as TGTGCCAGCAGCTCAAACTATGGCTACACCTTC. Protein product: CASSSNYGYTF.